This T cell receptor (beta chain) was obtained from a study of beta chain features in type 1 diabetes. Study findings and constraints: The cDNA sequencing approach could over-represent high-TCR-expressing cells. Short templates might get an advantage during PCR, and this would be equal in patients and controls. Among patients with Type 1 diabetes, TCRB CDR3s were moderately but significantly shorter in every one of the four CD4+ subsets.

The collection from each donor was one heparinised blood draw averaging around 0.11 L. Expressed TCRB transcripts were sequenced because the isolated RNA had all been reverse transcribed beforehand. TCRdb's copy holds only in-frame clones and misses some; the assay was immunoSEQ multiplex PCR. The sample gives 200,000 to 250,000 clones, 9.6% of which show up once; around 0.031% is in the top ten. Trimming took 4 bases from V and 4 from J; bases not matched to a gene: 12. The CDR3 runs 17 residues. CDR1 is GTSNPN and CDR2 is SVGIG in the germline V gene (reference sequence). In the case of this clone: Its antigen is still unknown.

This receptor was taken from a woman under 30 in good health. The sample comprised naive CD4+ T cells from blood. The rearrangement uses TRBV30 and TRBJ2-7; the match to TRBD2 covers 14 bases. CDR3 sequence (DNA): TGTGCCTGGATATATGGTGGGACTAGCGGGAGAAGGTACGAGCAGTACTTC. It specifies CAWIYGGTSGRRYEQYF.